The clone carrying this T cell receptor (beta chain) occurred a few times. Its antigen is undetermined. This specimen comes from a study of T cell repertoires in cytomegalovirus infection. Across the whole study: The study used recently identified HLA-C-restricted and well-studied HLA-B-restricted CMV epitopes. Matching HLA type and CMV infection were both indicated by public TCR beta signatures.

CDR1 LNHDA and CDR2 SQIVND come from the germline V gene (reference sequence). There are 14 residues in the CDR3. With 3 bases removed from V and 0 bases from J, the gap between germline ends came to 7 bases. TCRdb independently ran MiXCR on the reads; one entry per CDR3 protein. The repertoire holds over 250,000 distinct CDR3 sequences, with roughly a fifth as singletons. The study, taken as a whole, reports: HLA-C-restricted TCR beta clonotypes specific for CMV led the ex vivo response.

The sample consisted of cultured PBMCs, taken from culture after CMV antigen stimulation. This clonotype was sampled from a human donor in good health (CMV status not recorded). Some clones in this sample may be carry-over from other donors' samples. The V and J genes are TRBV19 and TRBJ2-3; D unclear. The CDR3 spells CASSIMSSTDTQYF. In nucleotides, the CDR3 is TGTGCCAGTAGTATTATGTCTAGCACAGATACGCAGTATTTT.